A single sample is the source of the 21 T cell receptor beta chains below, sequenced in a study of identical twins. MiXCR, run by TCRdb on the 5' RACE reads, gives a single entry per CDR3 protein. The sample holds hundreds of thousands of distinct CDR3 sequences; 6% to 8.5% are singletons and the top ten take less than 6.5%. These same records also appear under a second study, on yellow fever vaccine responses in identical twins.

Sequencing was performed on CD8+ T cells sorted from blood. The receptors were gathered from a woman aged 18-35 years in good health.

In this sample, this clonotype turned up many times. This chain joins TRBV5-6 and TRBJ2-1; D ambiguous. Germline CDR1 is SGHDT and CDR2 is YYEEEE. With 7 bases removed from V and 5 bases from J, the gap between germline ends came to 10 bases. This CDR3 has 12 amino acids. The CDR3: CASGLGDNEQFF. The CDR3 DNA reads TGTGCCAGCGGGCTTGGGGACAATGAGCAGTTCTTC.

This clonotype was seen once. The chain couples TRBV28 to TRBJ2-7, with D tentatively TRBD1 or TRBD2 (5 bases each). Germline assignment: CDR1 MDHEN and CDR2 SYDVKM. V gave up 6 bases and J gave up 3 bases, with 15 bases separating them. The CDR3 runs 14 residues. The CDR3 here is CASRPGTAYYEQYV. The CDR3 DNA is TGTGCCAGCAGGCCCGGGACGGCTTACTACGAGCAGTACGTC.

This clonotype was counted between two and nine times. This chain uses TRBV7-9 with TRBJ2-7; tentatively, D is TRBD1 (6 bases). With 5 bases removed from V and 2 bases from J, the gap between germline ends came to 13 bases. This CDR3 is 14 amino acids long. The germline V gene has CDR1 SEHNR and CDR2 FQNEAQ (reference sequence). The CDR3 nucleotides read TGTGCCAGCAGCCCAAAGGACAGTACCTACGAGCAGTACTTC. Protein sequence: CASSPKDSTYEQYF.

This clonotype was found many times. The J gene is TRBJ1-2, the V gene TRBV15, with 8 bases matching TRBD1. J was trimmed by 8 bases and V by 0 bases; bases with no gene match: 8. Germline CDR1 is LNHNV and CDR2 is YYDKDF (reference sequence). The CDR3 is 15 amino acids. CDR3 bases: TGTGCCACCAGCAGAGATTTTGGGACAGGATACGGCTACACCTTC. Translation gives CATSRDFGTGYGYTF.

The chain recombines TRBV5-6 with TRBJ1-1; possibly TRBD1 for D (5 bases). CDR3 length: 13 amino acids. Deletions cut 5 bases from V and 4 bases from J, with 12 bases between. From germline, CDR1 is SGHDT and CDR2 YYEEEE. CDR3 protein: CASSWGLLTEAFF. The CDR3 DNA reads as TGTGCCAGCAGTTGGGGACTCCTCACTGAAGCTTTCTTT. Complete variable domain (other parts from reference TRBV5-6 and TRBJ1-1): DAGVTQSPTHLIKTRGQQVTLRCSPKSGHDTVSWYQQALGQGPQFIFQYYEEEERQRGNFPDRFSGHQFPNYSSELNVNALLLGDSALYLCASSWGLLTEAFFGQGTRLTVV.

The sample holds a few counts of this clonotype. This chain links TRBV4-1 with TRBJ2-7; D gene ambiguous. Per germline, CDR1 MGHRA and CDR2 YSYEKL. Trimming left V 0 bases short and J 3 bases short, with 12 bases between. CDR3 length equals 15 residues. As DNA, the CDR3 is TGCGCCAGCAGCCAAGAAGACGCCGTAGGCTACGAGCAGTACGTC. Translated: CASSQEDAVGYEQYV.

This clonotype was recorded at least ten times. The V and J genes are TRBV29-1 and TRBJ2-1; a weak D match, TRBD1 (6 bases). Looked up from germline, CDR1 is SQVTM and CDR2 is ANQGSEA. CDR3 length: 14 residues. V was cut by 7 bases and J by 0 bases, with 13 bases left in between. The CDR3 region is CSAGTPSSYNEQFF. CDR3 in DNA: TGCAGCGCAGGGACACCCAGCTCCTACAATGAGCAGTTCTTC.

V and J are TRBV5-1 and TRBJ2-5; D is unresolved. The CDR3 consists of 16 residues. Germline CDR1 is SGHRS and CDR2 is YFSETQ. Trimming removed 4 bases at V and 2 bases at J, with 18 bases between. The CDR3 DNA sequence: TGCGCCAGCAGCGAAGCCCGGATCCTGGGGCAAGAGACCCAGTACTTC. The encoded protein is CASSEARILGQETQYF.

The chain uses TRBV20-1 and TRBJ2-1; unclear D gene. Trimming cost V 7 bases and J 7 bases, with 11 bases left between them. The CDR3 has 11 residues. CDR1 is DFQATT, CDR2 SNEGSKA, per germline (reference sequence). CDR3 nucleotide sequence: TGCAGTGTTGACCCGTGGAATGAGCAGTTCTTC. Amino acids: CSVDPWNEQFF.

The genes are TRBV15 and TRBJ1-4; D is ambiguous. The CDR3 contains 17 residues. Germline assignment: CDR1 LNHNV and CDR2 YYDKDF (reference sequence). With 1 base removed from V and 5 bases from J, the gap between germline ends came to 17 bases. CDR3 DNA sequence: TGTGCCACCAGCAGAGCGGAGTTGGCAGACCAGAATGAAAAACTGTTTTTT. This sequence encodes CATSRAELADQNEKLFF.

This clonotype was seen just once. The CDR3 is CASSTWGLAGEQFF. CDR3 coding DNA: TGTGCCAGCAGCACCTGGGGCCTAGCAGGGGAGCAGTTCTTC. This chain links TRBV13 with TRBJ2-1, with D perhaps assigned TRBD1 or TRBD2 (5 bases each). The germline V gene encodes CDR1 PRHDT and CDR2 FYEKMQ (reference sequence). V was pared by 5 bases and J by 10 bases, with 18 bases between. This CDR3 contains 14 residues.

This clonotype has only a few counts. The V and J genes are TRBV9 and TRBJ2-7, with a possible D match to TRBD1 (6 bases). Germline values: CDR1 SGDLS, CDR2 YYNGEE. Trimming removed 1 base at V and 2 bases at J, with 22 bases between. CDR3 length: 18 amino acids. The chain's CDR3 is CASSVKEDPGQGAYEQYF. CDR3 DNA: TGTGCCAGCAGCGTAAAGGAGGACCCGGGACAAGGCGCCTACGAGCAGTACTTC. The entire variable domain, with the rest obtained from reference TRBV9 and TRBJ2-7, is as follows: DSGVTQTPKHLITATGQRVTLRCSPRSGDLSVYWYQQSLDQGLQFLIQYYNGEERAKGNILERFSAQQFPDLHSELNLSSLELGDSALYFCASSVKEDPGQGAYEQYFGPGTRLTVT.

This clonotype occurred many times. The CDR3 nucleotides are TGTGCCAGCAGCCCCCTGACACGGGGCGGATACAATGAGCAGTTCTTC. It yields the protein CASSPLTRGGYNEQFF. The J gene is TRBJ2-1, the V gene TRBV2; possibly TRBD1 or TRBD2 for D (5 bases each). Trimming left V 6 bases short and J 4 bases short, with 19 bases between. The germline gives CDR1 SNHLY, CDR2 FYNNEI. The CDR3 loop spans 16 amino acids.

In its sample, this clonotype was seen many times. The chain couples TRBV6-4 to TRBJ1-5; TRBD1 matches at 8 bases. V was pared by 0 bases and J by 2 bases, with 0 bases of the junction left unmatched. Germline V gene data show CDR1 as MRHNA and CDR2 as SNTAGT. The length of the CDR3 is 15 residues. The CDR3 loop reads CASSDSTGGNQPQHF. CDR3 nucleotides: TGTGCCAGCAGTGACTCGACAGGGGGCAATCAGCCCCAGCATTTT.

This chain uses TRBV7-9 with TRBJ1-4; D gene uncertain. The CDR3 is 14 residues long. With 4 bases removed from V and 8 bases from J, the gap between germline ends came to 14 bases. In germline, CDR1 is SEHNR, CDR2 FQNEAQ (reference sequence). In nucleotides, the CDR3 is TGTGCCAGCAGCTCAGTCGATTCGCAGGAAAAACTGTTTTTT. Translation gives CASSSVDSQEKLFF.

This clonotype was counted ten times or more. The genes are TRBV3-1 and TRBJ1-6; maybe TRBD1 (5 bases). Germline V gives CDR1 LGHDT, CDR2 YNNKEL (reference sequence). The V end was cut by 3 bases, the J end by 5 bases, with 14 bases between. This CDR3 has 16 residues. Here the CDR3 reads CASSQTPAGHNSPLHF. DNA for the CDR3: TGTGCCAGCAGCCAGACCCCGGCAGGGCATAATTCACCCCTCCACTTT.

The genes are TRBV20-1 and TRBJ2-1, with TRBD2 matching 8 bases. This CDR3 contains 15 residues. Germline trimming cut 1 base from V and 6 bases from J; bases unmatched to any gene: 8. The germline gives CDR1 DFQATT, CDR2 SNEGSKA (reference sequence). CDR3 region: CSARGRGVRSNEQFF. Written as DNA, the CDR3 is TGCAGTGCTAGAGGGCGGGGGGTTCGGTCCAATGAGCAGTTCTTC.

This clonotype turned up a few times. This sequence joins TRBV9 and TRBJ2-7; TRBD2 matches 7 bases. The CDR3 spans 16 residues. The germline V gene encodes CDR1 SGDLS and CDR2 YYNGEE. After removal of 4 bases from V and 5 bases from J, the junction contained 15 bases not matched to a gene. CDR3 sequence (DNA): TGTGCCAGCAGCACCACGGGCGGGGGAATCGGACACGAGCAGTACTTC. This encodes CASSTTGGGIGHEQYF.

This clonotype was seen ten or more times. The chain has TRBV14 and TRBJ2-4; perhaps TRBD1 as D (6 bases). The CDR3 sequence is 14 residues long. V was trimmed by 0 bases and J by 9 bases, leaving 12 bases between them. CDR1 is SGHDN, CDR2 FVKESK, per germline. CDR3 DNA: TGTGCCAGCAGCCAAGAAAACAGGGAGTCCATTCAGTACTTC. Translated, it gives CASSQENRESIQYF.

This clonotype turned up a few times. V usage is TRBV6-5 and J usage is TRBJ2-2, with D hard to call. The germline V gene has CDR1 MNHEY and CDR2 SVGAGI. V was trimmed by 0 bases and J by 5 bases, leaving 13 bases between them. This CDR3 spans 16 amino acids. The CDR3 nucleotides read TGTGCCAGCAGTTACTCGTTTCCAGCGATAACCGGGGAGCTGTTTTTT. Translating it yields CASSYSFPAITGELFF.

In DNA form, the CDR3 reads TGTGCCAGCAGCTTAGCGCCCGGGACGCGTACAGATACGCAGTATTTT. Translated, it gives CASSLAPGTRTDTQYF. The V and J genes are TRBV7-2 and TRBJ2-3; either TRBD1 or TRBD2 may supply D (5 bases each). The CDR3 consists of 16 residues. V was pared by 0 bases and J by 3 bases, with 13 bases between. CDR1 SGHTA and CDR2 FQGNSA come from the germline V gene. The full variable domain, completed using reference TRBV7-2 and TRBJ2-3, is GAGVSQSPSNKVTEKGKDVELRCDPISGHTALYWYRQSLGQGLEFLIYFQGNSAPDKSGLPSDRFSAERTGGSVSTLTIQRTQQEDSAVYLCASSLAPGTRTDTQYFGPGTRLTVL.